This is a list of T cell receptor beta chains from one sample in a study of T cells in Graves' hyperthyroidism and ophthalmopathy. TCRdb reprocessed the multiplex PCR reads with MiXCR, giving one entry per CDR3 protein. The sample includes fewer than 450,000 distinct CDR3 sequences, less than 20% of them seen just once. Sequences were obtained from blood. These receptors all come from a young man with Graves' ophthalmopathy. CDR3s include the opening cysteine and the closing phenylalanine or tryptophan. A D gene is named only where the DNA matches it firmly. Not all rows give a size; the values are once, few, many and, for expanded clones, a class.

clone_size: few; d_call: -; v_call: TRBV29-1; j_call: TRBJ2-2; cdr3_nt: TGCAGCGTTCCGAGGGGGGATATGGCGAACACCGGGGAGCTGTTTTTT; cdr3_aa: CSVPRGDMANTGELFF
clone_size: -; d_call: -; v_call: TRBV19; j_call: TRBJ1-2; cdr3_nt: TGTGCCAGTAGTACCTCCGGGCTCCCTGTTGGCTACACCTTC; cdr3_aa: CASSTSGLPVGYTF
clone_size: few; d_call: -; v_call: TRBV15; j_call: TRBJ2-7; cdr3_nt: TGTGCCACCAGCAGTTGGGACAAAGAAAGCTCCTACGAGCAGTACTTC; cdr3_aa: CATSSWDKESSYEQYF
clone_size: -; d_call: -; v_call: TRBV12-3/TRBV12-4; j_call: TRBJ2-3; cdr3_nt: TGTGCCAGCAGTTTAACGCTTGACCCGTATTTT; cdr3_aa: CASSLTLDPYF
clone_size: few; d_call: TRBD2; v_call: TRBV24-1; j_call: TRBJ2-3; cdr3_nt: TGTGCCACCAGTGATCCGGGGACTAGCGGCCCCACAGATACGCAGTATTTT; cdr3_aa: CATSDPGTSGPTDTQYF
clone_size: many; d_call: -; v_call: TRBV18; j_call: TRBJ1-5; cdr3_nt: TGTGCCAGCTCACCCGCGGGGGGATCGGATCAGCCCCAGCATTTT; cdr3_aa: CASSPAGGSDQPQHF
clone_size: many; d_call: -; v_call: TRBV7-9; j_call: TRBJ2-5; cdr3_nt: TGTGCCAGCAGCTTATGGAGTGAGACCCAGTACTTC; cdr3_aa: CASSLWSETQYF
clone_size: -; d_call: -; v_call: TRBV24-1; j_call: TRBJ1-5; cdr3_nt: TGTGCCACCAGTGAAAACGGGGGTAACAATCAGCCCCAGCATTTT; cdr3_aa: CATSENGGNNQPQHF
clone_size: many; d_call: TRBD1; v_call: TRBV2; j_call: TRBJ1-4; cdr3_nt: TGTGCCAGCATCCTAGGACAGGGGAATGAAAAACTGTTTTTT; cdr3_aa: CASILGQGNEKLFF
clone_size: many; d_call: -; v_call: TRBV11-2; j_call: TRBJ1-1; cdr3_nt: TGTGCCAGCAGCTTAGGAGTCGGCACAACAGGGACTGAAGCTTTCTTT; cdr3_aa: CASSLGVGTTGTEAFF
clone_size: -; d_call: TRBD2; v_call: TRBV6-2/TRBV6-3; j_call: TRBJ2-2; cdr3_nt: TGTGCCAGCAGTTACTCAGCGGGGGACTTGAACACCGGGGAGCTGTTTTTT; cdr3_aa: CASSYSAGDLNTGELFF
clone_size: -; d_call: -; v_call: TRBV27; j_call: TRBJ1-1; cdr3_nt: TGTGCCAGCAGCCTAACATGGAACACTGAAGCTTTCTTT; cdr3_aa: CASSLTWNTEAFF
clone_size: many; d_call: TRBD1; v_call: TRBV7-9; j_call: TRBJ2-7; cdr3_nt: TGTGCCAGCAGCCTACGGGACAGTGGGGCTTCCTACGAGCAGTACTTC; cdr3_aa: CASSLRDSGASYEQYF
clone_size: -; d_call: TRBD1; v_call: TRBV29-1; j_call: TRBJ1-1; cdr3_nt: TGCAGCGGGGGGGGACAGATGAACACTGAAGCTTTCTTT; cdr3_aa: CSGGGQMNTEAFF